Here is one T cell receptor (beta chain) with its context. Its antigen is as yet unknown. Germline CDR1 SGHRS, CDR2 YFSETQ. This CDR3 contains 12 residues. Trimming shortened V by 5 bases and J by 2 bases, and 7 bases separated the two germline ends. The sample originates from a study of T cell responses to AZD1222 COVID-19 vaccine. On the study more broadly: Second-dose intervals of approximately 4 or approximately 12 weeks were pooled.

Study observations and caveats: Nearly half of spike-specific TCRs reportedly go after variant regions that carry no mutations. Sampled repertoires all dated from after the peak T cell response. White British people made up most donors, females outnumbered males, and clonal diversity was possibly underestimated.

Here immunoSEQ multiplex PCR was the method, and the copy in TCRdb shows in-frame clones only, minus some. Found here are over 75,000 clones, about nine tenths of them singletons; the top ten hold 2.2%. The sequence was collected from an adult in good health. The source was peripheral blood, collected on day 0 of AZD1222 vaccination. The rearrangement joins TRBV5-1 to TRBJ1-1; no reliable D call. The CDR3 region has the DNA TGCGCCAGCAGGCTGGGAAACACTGAAGCTTTCTTT. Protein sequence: CASRLGNTEAFF.